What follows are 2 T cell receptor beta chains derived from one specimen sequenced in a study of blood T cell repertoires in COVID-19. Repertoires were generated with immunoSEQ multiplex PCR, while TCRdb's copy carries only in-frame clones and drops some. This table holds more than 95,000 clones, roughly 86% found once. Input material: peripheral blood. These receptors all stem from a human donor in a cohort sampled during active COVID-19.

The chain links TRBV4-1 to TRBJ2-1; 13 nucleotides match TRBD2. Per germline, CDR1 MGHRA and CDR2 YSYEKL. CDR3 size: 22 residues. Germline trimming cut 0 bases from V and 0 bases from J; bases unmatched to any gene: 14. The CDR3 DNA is TGCGCCAGCAGCCAAGATTGGCCAGGGACTAGCGGGATATTCAGCTCCTACAATGAGCAGTTCTTC. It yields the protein CASSQDWPGTSGIFSSYNEQFF.

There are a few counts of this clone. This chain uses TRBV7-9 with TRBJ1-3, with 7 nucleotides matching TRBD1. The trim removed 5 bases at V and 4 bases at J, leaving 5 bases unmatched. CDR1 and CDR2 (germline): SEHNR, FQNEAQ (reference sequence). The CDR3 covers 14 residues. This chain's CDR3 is CASSLTGVGNTIYF. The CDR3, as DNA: TGTGCCAGCAGCCTAACAGGGGTCGGAAACACCATATATTTT.